The 21 T cell receptor beta chains below were found in one sample sequenced in a study of regulatory T cells in long-lasting Graves disease. TCR beta libraries were built with iRepertoire HTBI primers and Arm-PCR of CDR3 regions. TCRdb called the multiplex PCR reads again in MiXCR, with one record for every CDR3 protein. This sample has a few hundred thousand distinct CDR3 sequences, with roughly 21% found just once. Time point in this sample: persistent/refractory GD, antithyroid drugs over 5 years with positive TRAb. There was RNA extracted from PBMCs, and the TCR library was made from it. Sequencing was performed on peripheral blood mononuclear cells (PBMCs), taken when the disease was refractory, from a patient treated with antithyroid drugs. The origin of the receptors is a female donor with Graves disease.

This clonotype was counted between two and nine times. The chain has TRBV6-2 or TRBV6-3 and TRBJ1-4, with D possibly TRBD1 on 5 matching bases. Germline loops: CDR1 MNHEY, CDR2 SVGEGT. The ends were cut back, 2 bases at V and 0 bases at J, with 10 bases in the middle. This CDR3 is built from 16 residues. The CDR3 DNA sequence: TGTGCCAGCAGTTACGGTAGACAGTCAACTAATGAAAAACTGTTTTTT. Protein: CASSYGRQSTNEKLFF.

The chain uses TRBV3-1 and TRBJ1-1; maybe TRBD1 (6 bases). Germline CDR1 and CDR2: LGHDT and YNNKEL (reference sequence). The V end was cut by 3 bases, the J end by 9 bases, with 14 bases between. This CDR3 has 13 residues. The DNA for the CDR3 is TGTGCCAGCAGCCACCATGGACAGCCGCAAGCTTTCTTT. Its translation: CASSHHGQPQAFF.

This clonotype came up many times. V and J are TRBV10-3 and TRBJ2-5; D could derive from TRBD1 or TRBD2 (5 bases each). V was clipped by 5 bases and J by 1 base, with 8 bases between them. This CDR3 has 13 residues. Germline assignment: CDR1 ENHRY and CDR2 SYGVKD. CDR3 loop: CAISPGPQETQYF. The DNA of the CDR3 is TGTGCCATCAGTCCGGGACCCCAAGAGACCCAGTACTTC.

This clonotype was counted ten times or more. V is TRBV2 and J is TRBJ2-2; the D gene could be TRBD1 or TRBD2 (5 bases each). V shed 4 bases and J shed 1 base, with 13 bases lying between them. Per germline, CDR1 SNHLY and CDR2 FYNNEI. This CDR3 is 16 amino acids long. The CDR3 loop reads CASSVTGTENTGELFF. CDR3 DNA: TGTGCCAGCAGTGTAACCGGGACGGAGAACACCGGGGAGCTGTTTTTT.

The chain links TRBV2 to TRBJ1-4; D is ambiguous. The CDR3 has 13 amino acids. The germline V gene has CDR1 SNHLY and CDR2 FYNNEI. The V gene lost 8 bases and the J gene lost 2 bases, with 9 bases spanning the gap. The CDR3 DNA sequence: TGTGCCAGCCGCTCTTCGACTAATGAAAAACTGTTTTTT. Translated, it gives CASRSSTNEKLFF.

This clonotype was recorded at least ten times. The chain joins TRBV28 to TRBJ2-7; maybe TRBD2 (5 bases). Trimming removed 8 bases at V and 6 bases at J, with 20 bases between. There are 14 residues in the CDR3. Germline assignment: CDR1 MDHEN and CDR2 SYDVKM. The CDR3 DNA is TGTGCCAGCGGGGAAGAGGGTGGGTTCGTCGAGCAGTACTTC. Translation: CASGEEGGFVEQYF.

The chain links TRBV9 to TRBJ1-6, with D unclear. Deletions cut 3 bases from V and 7 bases from J, with 17 bases between. Germline assignment: CDR1 SGDLS and CDR2 YYNGEE. This CDR3 has 16 residues. The CDR3 protein is CASSAEEQIVNSPLHF. The CDR3 nucleotides are TGTGCCAGCAGCGCCGAAGAGCAGATTGTCAATTCACCCCTCCACTTT.

This clonotype occurred many times. J is TRBJ1-4 and V is TRBV24-1; D perhaps matches TRBD1 (6 bases). The CDR3 extends over 15 amino acids. Germline lookup yields CDR1 KGHDR and CDR2 SFDVKD. Trimming shortened V by 4 bases and J by 7 bases, and 15 bases separated the two germline ends. DNA for the CDR3: TGTGCCACCAGTGAATCGACAGGAGGGAGTGAAAAACTGTTTTTT. Protein product: CATSESTGGSEKLFF.

The chain joins TRBV3-1 to TRBJ1-1; D possibly corresponds to TRBD1 (5 bases). Trimming left V 1 base short and J 4 bases short, with 16 bases between. This CDR3 spans 16 amino acids. Germline V gives CDR1 LGHDT, CDR2 YNNKEL (reference sequence). The chain's CDR3 is CASSQGLGEVSTEAFF. CDR3 sequence (DNA): TGTGCCAGCAGCCAAGGCCTAGGGGAGGTGAGCACTGAAGCTTTCTTT.

The rearrangement links TRBV5-1 to TRBJ2-7; 11 bases line up with TRBD2. Germline V gene lookup returns CDR1 SGHRS and CDR2 YFSETQ. This CDR3 is built from 16 residues. Trimming removed 4 bases from V and 1 base from J; junction bases left unmatched: 7. The CDR3 protein is CASSPETSGSSYEQYF. DNA for the CDR3: TGCGCCAGCAGCCCCGAAACTAGCGGGAGTTCCTACGAGCAGTACTTC.

The chain joins TRBV14 to TRBJ1-5, with D possibly matching TRBD1 (5 bases). This CDR3 comprises 13 residues. CDR1 SGHDN and CDR2 FVKESK come from the germline V gene. V was clipped by 1 base and J by 6 bases, with 7 bases between them. CDR3 bases: TGTGCCAGCAGCCAAGTGGGGGGTCAGCCCCAGCATTTT. Residues: CASSQVGGQPQHF.

This clonotype has more than one count but fewer than ten. The gene calls are TRBV29-1 and TRBJ2-3; D tentatively reads TRBD1 or TRBD2 (5 bases each). The CDR3 extends over 13 amino acids. The germline gives CDR1 SQVTM, CDR2 ANQGSEA. Trimming pared 6 bases from V and 2 bases from J, leaving 12 bases between. CDR3 residues: CSVPGTITDTQYF. As DNA, the CDR3 is TGCAGCGTCCCCGGGACCATCACAGATACGCAGTATTTT.

This clonotype was detected ten times or more. The rearrangement links TRBV7-2 to TRBJ2-5, with 7 bases that match TRBD2. This CDR3 spans 14 amino acids. Trimming removed 3 bases from V and 1 base from J; junction bases left unmatched: 2. Germline V gene data show CDR1 as SGHTA and CDR2 as FQGNSA. The CDR3 sequence is CASSFTSAQETQYF. CDR3 DNA: TGTGCCAGCAGCTTCACTAGCGCCCAAGAGACCCAGTACTTC. The full variable domain, with the rest looked up from reference TRBV7-2 and TRBJ2-5, is GAGVSQSPSNKVTEKGKDVELRCDPISGHTALYWYRQSLGQGLEFLIYFQGNSAPDKSGLPSDRFSAERTGGSVSTLTIQRTQQEDSAVYLCASSFTSAQETQYFGPGTRLLVL.

The chain's CDR3 is CASSLGDRATDEAFF. Written as DNA, the CDR3 is TGTGCCAGCAGCTTGGGGGACAGGGCCACGGATGAAGCTTTCTTT. The chain uses TRBV7-6 and TRBJ1-1, with 9 bases that match TRBD1. The junction had 9 bases not matched to a gene; V was cut back by 3 bases and J by 7 bases. The germline gives CDR1 SGHVS, CDR2 FNYEAQ. This CDR3 is built from 15 residues.

The chain has TRBV7-8 and TRBJ1-5, with 9 nucleotides matching TRBD1. The CDR3 loop spans 16 amino acids. J lost 6 bases, V lost 2 bases, and 8 bases had no gene match. Germline CDR1 and CDR2: SGHVS and FQNEAQ. The CDR3 nucleotides are TGTGCCAGCAGCTTATTGGGGACAGGGTTTGGTCAGCCCCAGCATTTT. Its translation is CASSLLGTGFGQPQHF.

This clonotype was observed many times. The chain uses TRBV20-1 and TRBJ1-1; D ambiguous. The CDR3 totals 12 residues. Germline V gene data show CDR1 as DFQATT and CDR2 as SNEGSKA (reference sequence). Trimming left V 2 bases short and J 2 bases short, with 6 bases between. In nucleotides, the CDR3 is TGCAGTGCTAGACCGAGAAACACTGAAGCTTTCTTT. Its protein is CSARPRNTEAFF.

This clonotype occurred a few times. The V and J genes are TRBV5-1 and TRBJ2-7, with 7 bases matching TRBD2. There are 14 residues in the CDR3. Trimming at V came to 6 bases and at J to 1 base, leaving 7 bases not matched to a gene. Germline V gene data show CDR1 as SGHRS and CDR2 as YFSETQ. DNA of the CDR3: TGCGCCAGCAAAACTAGCGTGGTGTCCTACGAGCAGTACTTC. This codes for CASKTSVVSYEQYF.

The chain uses TRBV10-3 and TRBJ2-7; tentatively, D is TRBD1 or TRBD2 (5 bases each). Trimming cost V 6 bases and J 2 bases, with 5 bases left between them. Per germline, CDR1 ENHRY and CDR2 SYGVKD. The CDR3 is 11 amino acids. For the CDR3, the DNA is TGTGCCATCAGGGGACCCTACGAGCAGTACTTC. Translating gives CAIRGPYEQYF.

The V and J genes are TRBV7-9 and TRBJ2-7; D is possibly TRBD1 (5 bases). V was shortened by 0 bases and J by 3 bases, with 9 bases between the two germline ends. Germline CDR1 is SEHNR and CDR2 is FQNEAQ (reference sequence). This CDR3 is built from 14 residues. The CDR3 loop is CASSLARTSYEQYF. The CDR3, as DNA: TGTGCCAGCAGCTTAGCCAGGACAAGCTACGAGCAGTACTTC.

In regard to this clonotype: Since a much larger clone is just one base distant, this may be a read error. The rearrangement links TRBV28 to TRBJ2-5; unclear D gene. CDR1 is MDHEN, CDR2 SYDVKM, per germline. This CDR3 is 12 amino acids long. CDR3 DNA: TGTGCCAGCAGTTCCCCCCAAGAGATCCAGTACTTC. It yields the protein CASSSPQEIQYF.

This clonotype was detected many times. The chain couples TRBV12-3 or TRBV12-4 to TRBJ2-5; 11 bases agree with TRBD2. The trim removed 6 bases at V and 5 bases at J, leaving 8 bases unmatched. The CDR3 covers 15 residues. The CDR3 sequence is CASSLSLAGVETQYF. The CDR3 bases are TGTGCCAGCAGCCTGTCACTAGCGGGGGTTGAGACCCAGTACTTC.